Sequencing of this T cell receptor (beta chain) was carried out in a study of CD8 T cells in Susac syndrome. With random hexamers, reverse transcription was performed on about 0.5 to 1 ug of RNA. TCRdb called the immunoSEQ multiplex PCR reads again in MiXCR, with one record for every CDR3 protein. The sample consists of tens of thousands of distinct CDR3 sequences, 94% of them appearing once. V dropped 5 bases and J dropped 2 bases, with 11 bases sitting between them. This CDR3 contains 14 residues. Germline V CDR1 and CDR2: SGHVS, FNYEAQ. Source material: CD8+ T cells from PBMCs. The receptor comes from a human donor in good health. The chain uses TRBV7-6 and TRBJ2-3; D may be TRBD1 (5 bases). For the CDR3, the DNA is TGTGCCAGCAGCCTAGAAGGGGTCACAGATACGCAGTATTTT. Amino acid sequence: CASSLEGVTDTQYF.